The entry that follows covers one TCR beta chain sequence. The participants were between roughly 18 and 89 years old and came from some 23 US areas. Original analysis: Amplification with reference gene primers provided the estimates of nucleated cell counts. Generated by immunoSEQ multiplex PCR, the TCRdb table keeps only in-frame clones and is missing some. V, J and clone size are taken as reported in that table, and D and trimming were inferred from the DNA itself. The sample has hundreds of thousands of clones, around 87% seen once; the top ten hold about 1.7%. This record comes from a study of blood T cell repertoires in COVID-19. Across the whole study: Whether acute or convalescent, the COVID-19 samples came from the United States, Italy and Spain. PBMCs, B-cell-depleted T cells, or T cells were the source of the cDNA or gDNA that made up the material.

Trimming shortened V by 1 base and J by 4 bases, and 13 bases separated the two germline ends. CDR1 and CDR2 from the germline V gene are SGHVS and FQNEAQ. CDR3 length: 15 residues. The sample comprised PBMCs or T cells enriched from blood (not recorded which). This sequence was found in a woman between 18 and 29 years old with acute COVID-19. The chain carries TRBV7-8 and TRBJ1-2; D is possibly TRBD1 (5 bases). For the CDR3, the DNA is TGTGCCAGCAGCTTAGAGGAGGGGCTCTCCTATGGCTACACCTTC. Its translation: CASSLEEGLSYGYTF.